This T cell receptor (beta chain) was obtained from a study of blood T cells in healthy people across ages. The use of a sample-barcoded 5' primer and a J-beta primer mix characterized a second PCR of about 7 to 12 cycles. From the 5' RACE reads, TCRdb called clonotypes with MiXCR, one entry per CDR3 protein. Found here are around 900,000 distinct CDR3 sequences, less than 35% of them singletons; the top ten hold around 15%. This clonotype showed up just a few times. A read error is possible here, since a much larger clone lies one base away. The CDR3 runs 13 residues. Trimming at V came to 3 bases and at J to 5 bases, leaving 3 bases not matched to a gene.

The receptor was isolated from an elderly woman in good health. The sample comprised blood. The rearrangement joins TRBV12-3 or TRBV12-4 to TRBJ1-2, with 7 bases aligning to TRBD1. For the CDR3, the DNA is TGTGCCAGCAGTTTGACAGGGTGTTATGGCTACACCTTC. Translated, it gives CASSLTGCYGYTF.